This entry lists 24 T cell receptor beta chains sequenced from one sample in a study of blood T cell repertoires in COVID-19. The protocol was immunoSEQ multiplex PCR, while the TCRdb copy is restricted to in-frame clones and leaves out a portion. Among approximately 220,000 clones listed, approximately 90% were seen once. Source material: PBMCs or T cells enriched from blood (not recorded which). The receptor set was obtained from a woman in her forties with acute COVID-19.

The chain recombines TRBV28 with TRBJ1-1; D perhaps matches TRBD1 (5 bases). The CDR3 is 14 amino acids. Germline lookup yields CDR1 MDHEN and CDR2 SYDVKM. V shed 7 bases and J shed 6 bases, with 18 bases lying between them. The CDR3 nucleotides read TGTGCCAGCACCGTTCGGCAGGGTAGGGCTGAAGCTTTCTTT. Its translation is CASTVRQGRAEAFF.

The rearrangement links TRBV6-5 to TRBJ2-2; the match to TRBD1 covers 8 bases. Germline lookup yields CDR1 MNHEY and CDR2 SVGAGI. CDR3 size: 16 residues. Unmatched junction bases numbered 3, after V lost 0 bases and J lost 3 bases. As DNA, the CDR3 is TGTGCCAGCAGTTACTCACAGGGGGACGACACCGGGGAGCTGTTTTTT. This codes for CASSYSQGDDTGELFF.

For the CDR3, the DNA is TGCGCCAGCAGCCCCAAATCGTCAGGGTTGGACACTGAAGCTTTCTTT. Protein sequence: CASSPKSSGLDTEAFF. The chain uses TRBV5-1 and TRBJ1-1, with D possibly matching TRBD1 (5 bases). V gave up 4 bases and J gave up 3 bases, with 19 bases separating them. The CDR3 covers 16 residues. From germline, CDR1 is SGHRS and CDR2 YFSETQ.

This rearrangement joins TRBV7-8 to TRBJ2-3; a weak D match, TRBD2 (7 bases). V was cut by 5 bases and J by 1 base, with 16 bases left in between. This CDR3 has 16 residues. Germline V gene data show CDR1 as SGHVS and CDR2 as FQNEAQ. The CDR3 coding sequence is TGTGCCAGCAGCCAGCGGGAAGGGGGGGGCACAGATACGCAGTATTTT. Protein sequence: CASSQREGGGTDTQYF.

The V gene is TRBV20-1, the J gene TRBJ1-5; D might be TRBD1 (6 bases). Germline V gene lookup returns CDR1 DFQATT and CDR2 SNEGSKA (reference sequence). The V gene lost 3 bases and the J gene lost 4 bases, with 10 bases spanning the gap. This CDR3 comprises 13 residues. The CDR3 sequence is CSASWGLNQPQHF. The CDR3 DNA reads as TGCAGTGCTAGTTGGGGGCTTAATCAGCCCCAGCATTTT.

The CDR3 DNA reads TGTGCCAGCAGCTCAAAACAGGGGACGAGCACTGAAGCTTTCTTT. Its protein is CASSSKQGTSTEAFF. The chain employs TRBV7-8 and TRBJ1-1; 7 bases agree with TRBD1. CDR1 and CDR2 (germline): SGHVS, FQNEAQ. V lost 4 bases, J lost 4 bases, and 9 bases stayed unmatched. This CDR3 is 15 amino acids long.

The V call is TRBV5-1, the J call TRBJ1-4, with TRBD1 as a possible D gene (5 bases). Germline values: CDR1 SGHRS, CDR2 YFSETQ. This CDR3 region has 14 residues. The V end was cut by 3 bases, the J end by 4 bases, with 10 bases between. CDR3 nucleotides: TGCGCCAGCAGCTCGGGACTGCTTAATGAAAAACTGTTTTTT. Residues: CASSSGLLNEKLFF.

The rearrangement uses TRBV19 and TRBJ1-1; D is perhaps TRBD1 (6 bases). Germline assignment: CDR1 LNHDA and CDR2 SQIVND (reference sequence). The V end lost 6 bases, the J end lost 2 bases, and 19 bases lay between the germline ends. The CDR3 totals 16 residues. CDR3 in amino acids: CASSPSWGQGNTEAFF. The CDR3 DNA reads TGTGCCAGTAGCCCCTCCTGGGGGCAGGGAAACACTGAAGCTTTCTTT.

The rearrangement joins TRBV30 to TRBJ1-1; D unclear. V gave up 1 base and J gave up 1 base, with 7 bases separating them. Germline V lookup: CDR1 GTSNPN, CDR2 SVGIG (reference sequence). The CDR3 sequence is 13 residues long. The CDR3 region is CAWSERGNTEAFF. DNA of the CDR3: TGTGCCTGGAGTGAGAGAGGGAACACTGAAGCTTTCTTT.

In DNA form, the CDR3 reads TGTGCCAGCAGCTCAACGAGGACAGGGTGGGGCTACACCTTC. Translating gives CASSSTRTGWGYTF. The V gene is TRBV7-8, the J gene TRBJ1-2; 8 bases match TRBD1. V gave up 4 bases and J gave up 8 bases; unmatched junction bases: 9. CDR1 SGHVS and CDR2 FQNEAQ come from the germline V gene. This CDR3 comprises 14 residues.

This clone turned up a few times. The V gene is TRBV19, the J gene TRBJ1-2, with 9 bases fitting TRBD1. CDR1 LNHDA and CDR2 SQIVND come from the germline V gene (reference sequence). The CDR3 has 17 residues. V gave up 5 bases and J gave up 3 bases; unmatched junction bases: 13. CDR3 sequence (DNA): TGTGCCAGTAGTCCACCCACTTACCGGGACAGGGACTATGGCTACACCTTC. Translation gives CASSPPTYRDRDYGYTF.

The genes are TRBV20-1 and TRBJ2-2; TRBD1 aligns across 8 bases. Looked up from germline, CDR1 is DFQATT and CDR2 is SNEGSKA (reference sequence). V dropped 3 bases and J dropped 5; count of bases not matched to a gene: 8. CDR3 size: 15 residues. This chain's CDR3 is CSASIPGQVTGELFF. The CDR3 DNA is TGCAGTGCTAGTATTCCGGGACAGGTAACCGGGGAGCTGTTTTTT.

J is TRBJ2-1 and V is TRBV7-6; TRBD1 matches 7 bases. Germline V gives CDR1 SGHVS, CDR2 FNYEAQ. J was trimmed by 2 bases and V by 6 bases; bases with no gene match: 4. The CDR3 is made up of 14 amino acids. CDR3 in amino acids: CASRTGNTYNEQFF. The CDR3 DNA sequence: TGTGCCAGCAGGACAGGGAACACCTACAATGAGCAGTTCTTC.

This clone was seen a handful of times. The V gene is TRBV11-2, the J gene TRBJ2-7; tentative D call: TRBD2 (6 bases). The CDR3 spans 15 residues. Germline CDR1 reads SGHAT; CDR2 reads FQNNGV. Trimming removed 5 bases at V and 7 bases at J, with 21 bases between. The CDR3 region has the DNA TGTGCCAGCAGCACCTCCTGGGGTGGCGGAGGGGAGCAGTACTTC. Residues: CASSTSWGGGGEQYF. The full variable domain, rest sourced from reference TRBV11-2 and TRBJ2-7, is EAGVAQSPRYKIIEKRQSVAFWCNPISGHATLYWYQQILGQGPKLLIQFQNNGVVDDSQLPKDRFSAERLKGVDSTLKIQPAKLEDSAVYLCASSTSWGGGGEQYFGPGTRLTVT.

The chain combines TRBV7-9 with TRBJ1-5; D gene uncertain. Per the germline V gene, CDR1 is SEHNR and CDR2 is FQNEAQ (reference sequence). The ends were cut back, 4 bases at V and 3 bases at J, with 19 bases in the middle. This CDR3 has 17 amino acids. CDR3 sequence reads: CASSSGRAGEVNQPQHF. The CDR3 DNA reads TGTGCCAGCAGCTCCGGGAGGGCAGGCGAAGTCAATCAGCCCCAGCATTTT.

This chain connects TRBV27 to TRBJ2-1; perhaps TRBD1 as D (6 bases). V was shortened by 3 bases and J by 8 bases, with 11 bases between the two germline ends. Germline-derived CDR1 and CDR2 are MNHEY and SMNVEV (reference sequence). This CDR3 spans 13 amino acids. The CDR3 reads CASSFTGWDEQFF. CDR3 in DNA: TGTGCCAGCAGTTTTACAGGGTGGGATGAGCAGTTCTTC.

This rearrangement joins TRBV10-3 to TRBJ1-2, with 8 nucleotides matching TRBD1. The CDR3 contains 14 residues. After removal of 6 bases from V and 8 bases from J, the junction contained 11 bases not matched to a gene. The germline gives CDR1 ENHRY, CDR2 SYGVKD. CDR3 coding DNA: TGTGCCATCAGACCAACGGGACAGGTGATCGGCTACACCTTC. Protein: CAIRPTGQVIGYTF.

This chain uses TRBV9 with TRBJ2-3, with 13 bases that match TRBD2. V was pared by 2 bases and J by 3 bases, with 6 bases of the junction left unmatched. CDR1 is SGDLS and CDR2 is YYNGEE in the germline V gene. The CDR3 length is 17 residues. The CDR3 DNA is TGTGCCAGCAGCGTTACTAGCGGGGGGGCCGGAACAGATACGCAGTATTTT. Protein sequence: CASSVTSGGAGTDTQYF. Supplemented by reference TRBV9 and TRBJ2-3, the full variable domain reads DSGVTQTPKHLITATGQRVTLRCSPRSGDLSVYWYQQSLDQGLQFLIQYYNGEERAKGNILERFSAQQFPDLHSELNLSSLELGDSALYFCASSVTSGGAGTDTQYFGPGTRLTVL.

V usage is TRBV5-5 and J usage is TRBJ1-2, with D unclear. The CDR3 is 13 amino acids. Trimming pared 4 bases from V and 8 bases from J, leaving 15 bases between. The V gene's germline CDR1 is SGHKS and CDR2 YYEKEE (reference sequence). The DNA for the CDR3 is TGTGCCAGCAGCGTGACTACCTCGCTCGGCTACACCTTC. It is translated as CASSVTTSLGYTF.

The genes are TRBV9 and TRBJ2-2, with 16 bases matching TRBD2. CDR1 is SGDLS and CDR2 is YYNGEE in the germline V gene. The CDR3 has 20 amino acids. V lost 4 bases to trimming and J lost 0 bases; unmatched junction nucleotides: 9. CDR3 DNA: TGTGCCAGCAGCACCCCCGGGACTAGCGGGGGGGGGCCGAACACCGGGGAGCTGTTTTTT. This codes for CASSTPGTSGGGPNTGELFF.

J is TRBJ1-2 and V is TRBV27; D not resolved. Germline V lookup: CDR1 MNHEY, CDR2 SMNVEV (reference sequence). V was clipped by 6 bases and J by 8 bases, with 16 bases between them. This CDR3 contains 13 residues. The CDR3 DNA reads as TGTGCCAGCAGAGACGACGGGAGTCGGGGCTACACCTTC. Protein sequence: CASRDDGSRGYTF.

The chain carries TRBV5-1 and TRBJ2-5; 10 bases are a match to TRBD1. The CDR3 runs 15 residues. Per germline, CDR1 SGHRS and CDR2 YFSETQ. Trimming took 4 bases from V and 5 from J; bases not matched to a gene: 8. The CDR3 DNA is TGCGCCAGCAGCACACGACAGGGGGCCGGGGAGACCCAGTACTTC. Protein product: CASSTRQGAGETQYF.

CDR3 coding DNA: TGCAGCGTTGGTCTAGCGGGGGGGCCTTGGGGCCCCTACAATGAGCAGTTCTTC. Translating gives CSVGLAGGPWGPYNEQFF. The genes are TRBV29-1 and TRBJ2-1; 12 bases match TRBD2. With 4 bases clipped from V and 2 bases from J, the junction kept 12 bases outside the gene matches. Germline values: CDR1 SQVTM, CDR2 ANQGSEA. The length of the CDR3 is 18 residues.

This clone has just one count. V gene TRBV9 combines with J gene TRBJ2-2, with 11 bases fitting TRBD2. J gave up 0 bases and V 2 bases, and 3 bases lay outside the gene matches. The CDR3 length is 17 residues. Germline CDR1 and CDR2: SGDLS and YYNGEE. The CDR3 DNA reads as TGTGCCAGCAGCGTCCCTAGCGGGGGGCCGAACACCGGGGAGCTGTTTTTT. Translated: CASSVPSGGPNTGELFF.